This T cell receptor beta chain was recovered during a study of blood T cells in healthy people across ages. This clonotype was detected only a few times. The authors ran a second PCR of roughly 6 to 12 cycles using a sample-barcoded 5' primer and a J-beta primer mix. TCRdb re-called the 5' RACE reads through MiXCR, storing one row per CDR3 protein. The sample contains 700,000 or so distinct CDR3 sequences, roughly two fifths of which appear only once. This clonotype originated in a man older than 75 in good health. Material for sequencing was blood.

In nucleotides, the CDR3 is TGCAGTGCCCCACTGGGGGGGCGAAGCACAGATACGCAGTATTTT. This translates into CSAPLGGRSTDTQYF. This sequence joins TRBV20-1 and TRBJ2-3; tentative D call: TRBD2 (7 bases). V shed 6 bases and J shed 0 bases, with 16 bases lying between them. CDR1 DFQATT and CDR2 SNEGSKA come from the germline V gene (reference sequence). This CDR3 comprises 15 residues.